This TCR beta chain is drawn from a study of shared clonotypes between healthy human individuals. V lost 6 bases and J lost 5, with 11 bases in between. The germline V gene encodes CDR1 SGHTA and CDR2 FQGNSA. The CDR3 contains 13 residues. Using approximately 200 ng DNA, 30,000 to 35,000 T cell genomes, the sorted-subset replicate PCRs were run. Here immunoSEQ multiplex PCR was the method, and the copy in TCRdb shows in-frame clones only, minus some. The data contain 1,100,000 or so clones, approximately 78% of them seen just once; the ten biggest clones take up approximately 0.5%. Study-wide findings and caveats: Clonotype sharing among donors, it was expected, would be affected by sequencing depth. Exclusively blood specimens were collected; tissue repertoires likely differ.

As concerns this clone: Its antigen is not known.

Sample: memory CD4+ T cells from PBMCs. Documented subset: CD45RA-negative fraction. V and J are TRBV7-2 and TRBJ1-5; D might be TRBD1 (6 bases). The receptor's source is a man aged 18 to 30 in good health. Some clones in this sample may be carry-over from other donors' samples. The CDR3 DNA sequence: TGTGCCAGCAGTCCACAGGGAGATCAGCCCCAGCATTTT. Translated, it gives CASSPQGDQPQHF.